This record looks at one TCR beta chain sequence and its context. Its recognized antigen is unknown. No qualities accompany the bases; no much larger clone lies one base away. Library method: the immunoSEQ multiplex PCR assay. DNA from the cultured, isolated CD4+ T cells was subjected to TCR beta CDR3 sequencing. The study's own analysis went as follows. Non-productive TCR sequences were discarded, and reads were trimmed to the CDR3 region, with only CDR3s of 7 or more amino acids retained. The MANAFEST web app was used to identify antigen-specific clonotypes by comparing expansion in peptide wells with expansion in reference cultures. To be called positive, a clone needed expansion at FDR<0.05 compared with the reference and with all other wells, an odds ratio greater than 5, and a frequency greater than 0.1% in two replicate wells. A clonotype was called cross-reactive if it was significantly expanded both in SARS-CoV-2 spike wells and in at least one common cold coronavirus spike condition. Using the stringdist R package, CDR3 similarity was measured by Levenshtein distance, and unrooted trees were constructed with ape in R 3.6.1. TCRdb provides this immuneACCESS table in a form limited to in-frame rearrangements. Some clones are lacking; in checked studies, under half of them reflect an unresolved V gene, and why the rest are absent is not known. V and J calls plus clone size are reproduced from that table; the DNA served to infer D and trimming. The sample yields 45,000 to 60,000 clones; 65% to 80% were counted once. Roughly 3.2% of the sample is held by the ten biggest clonotypes.

The data derive from a study of vaccination effects on CD4 cells after COVID-19 (dated by TCRdb to 2021 to 2024). In the study overall: To identify antigen-specific CD4+ T cell clonotypes by their expansion, the ViraFEST assay first stimulated PBMC with viral peptide pools and then applied TCR sequencing. Cultures from other donors in the study were sequenced using the Oncomine TCR Beta short-read assay on an Illumina iSeq 100. Altogether, around eleven COVID-19 convalescent patients and a few SARS-CoV-2-naive healthy vaccine recipients made up the full study. Each participant received two doses of an mRNA SARS-CoV-2 vaccine, either BNT162b2 or mRNA-1273. Each well held 2 million to 2.5 million PBMC cultured in IMDM containing approximately 5% human AB serum, roughly 10 IU/ml IL-2 and gentamicin, along with roughly 10 ug/ml peptides. In both COVID-19 convalescent patients and infection-naive vaccine recipients, the study compared SARS-CoV-2 spike-specific CD4+ TCR repertoires from before mRNA vaccination with those from after it.

The cysteine opens and the phenylalanine closes a CDR3 of 16 amino acids. Here the CDR3 DNA is all that survives: 48 bases in frame from base 1. From a lookup of the germline V gene, CDR1 and CDR2 are ENHRY and SYGVKD. V trim: 6 bases; J trim: 4 bases; unmatched bases: 10. General study outcomes and caveats: In healthy vaccine recipients, vaccine-induced clones were almost all SARS-CoV-2 mono-reactive, with only 1 of 255 being cross-reactive with common cold coronaviruses. Both infection-induced and vaccine-induced clones contracted markedly at late post-vaccination timepoints, which is consistent with waning T cell responses. Limitations of the study were the small number of convalescent patients and the absence of early post-infection timepoints.

After approximately eleven days of culture, CD4+ T cells were isolated with the EasySep CD4+ T cell isolation kit. None of the healthy vaccine recipients had a prior SARS-CoV-2 infection, which was confirmed by nucleocapsid antibody tests that came back negative both before and after vaccination. On days 3 and 7, half of the culture medium was replaced with fresh IL-2-containing medium. Unless noted otherwise, every peptide stimulation condition was grown in triplicate wells. Using Ficoll-Paque Plus gradient centrifugation, PBMC were separated from whole blood and then either used fresh or cryopreserved at -140C. The QIAamp micro DNA kit was used to extract genomic DNA from the cultured CD4+ T cells.

This TCR came from a human donor who received a COVID-19 vaccine. Recombination connected TRBV10-3 to TRBJ2-3; 10 junctional bases match TRBD2. Sequencing used CD4+ T cells from PBMCs cultured without peptide, obtained before COVID-19 vaccination. This receptor has the CDR3 CAISGLSGGAADTQYF. At the DNA level, the sequence is TGTGCCATCAGCGGACTAAGCGGGGGGGCAGCAGATACGCAGTATTTT.